This T cell receptor beta chain originates from a study of blood T cell repertoires in COVID-19. Across the whole study: Acute-phase and convalescent COVID-19 samples originated in the United States, Italy and Spain. In each case, the material was cDNA or gDNA derived from T cells, B-cell-depleted T cells, or PBMCs.

Grouping used clinical history reported by participants in a survey and questionnaire. Between the trimmed V and J ends, which lost 3 bases and 0 bases, there was a span of 12 bases. The CDR3 has 16 residues. CDR1 and CDR2 from the germline V gene are KGHSH and LQKENI. This clone was counted a single time. Original analysis: Researchers report that nucleated cell counts were estimated from reference gene primer amplification. Repertoires were generated with immunoSEQ multiplex PCR, while TCRdb's copy carries only in-frame clones and drops some. V, J and clone size were drawn from that table, and D and trimming were deduced from the DNA. The sample comprises 300,000 to 500,000 clones, around 89% of which are singletons, and 0.9% to 1% rests with the top ten.

The rearrangement links TRBV18 to TRBJ1-5; TRBD1 is a possible D gene (5 bases). The sequence derives from a woman aged 25-40 years with acute COVID-19. The material sequenced was PBMCs or T cells enriched from blood (not recorded which). Written as DNA, the CDR3 is TGTGCCAGCTCACCCACAGGCTCTTATAGCAATCAGCCCCAGCATTTT. Protein sequence: CASSPTGSYSNQPQHF. The whole variable domain, filled in from reference TRBV18 and TRBJ1-5, reads NAGVMQNPRHLVRRRGQEARLRCSPMKGHSHVYWYRQLPEEGLKFMVYLQKENIIDESGMPKERFSAEFPKEGPSILRIQQVVRGDSAAYFCASSPTGSYSNQPQHFGDGTRLSIL.